The clone carrying this T cell receptor beta chain has just a few counts. Its matching antigen is unknown. These data originate in a study of cytomegalovirus exposure and HLA in healthy donors. General study results and limits: Some highly shared sequence variants likely arose as a pipeline artifact.

The CDR3 sequence is 16 residues long. Per germline, CDR1 LNHDA and CDR2 SQIVND (reference sequence). With 1 base clipped from V and 8 bases from J, the junction kept 7 bases outside the gene matches. Vbeta (60) and Jbeta (13) primers were used in the PCR. Sequenced by immunoSEQ multiplex PCR; TCRdb stores in-frame clones only, minus some. In the table there are 150,000 to 200,000 clones, roughly 13% of which are singletons. The sequenced sample consisted of PBMCs. V and J are TRBV19 and TRBJ2-1; 11 bases match TRBD1. The source of this sequence is a man aged 50-59 years in good health and CMV-seropositive. CDR3 sequence: CASSIGGTGGWDEQFF. CDR3 DNA: TGTGCCAGTAGTATAGGAGGGACAGGGGGATGGGATGAGCAGTTCTTC.